A selection of T cell receptor beta chains follows, all from one sample in a study of a mutant IDH1 vaccine in newly diagnosed glioma. Produced via immunoSEQ multiplex PCR; TCRdb's table is partial and in-frame only. The table has about 110,000 clones, 90% seen once; the top ten hold 0.6% to 0.7%. No antigen has been assigned to these receptors. Sequencing was performed on PBMCs, taken from a glioma patient whose treatment included an IDH1 peptide vaccine. These receptors all stem from a woman in her forties or fifties with glioma. CDR3s include the opening cysteine and the closing phenylalanine or tryptophan. D genes are given only for firm matches. Clone sizes are given selectively: once, few, many, or a class where the clone is expanded.

abundance | j_gene | d_gene | v_gene | CDR3aa | CDR3nt
NA | TRBJ2-5 | TRBD2 | TRBV4-1 | CASSLQGLAELQYF | TGCGCCAGCAGCTTACAGGGACTAGCGGAGCTCCAGTACTTC
NA | TRBJ2-1 | NA | TRBV29-1 | CSVEERKNEQFF | TGCAGCGTTGAAGAGAGGAAGAATGAGCAGTTCTTC
NA | TRBJ2-7 | NA | TRBV7-9 | CASSLVGGTRGSYEQYF | TGTGCCAGCAGCTTAGTAGGGGGAACCCGGGGGTCCTACGAGCAGTACTTC
NA | TRBJ1-5 | NA | TRBV28 | CASSFVDRDQPQHF | TGTGCCAGCAGTTTCGTGGACAGAGATCAGCCCCAGCATTTT
NA | TRBJ2-7 | NA | TRBV7-9 | CASSSNTGTNEQYF | TGTGCCAGCAGCTCAAATACCGGGACAAACGAGCAGTACTTC
NA | TRBJ2-2 | TRBD1 | TRBV28 | CASSSPSDRGSNTGELFF | TGTGCCAGCAGTTCTCCCTCGGACAGGGGCTCGAACACCGGGGAGCTGTTTTTT
NA | TRBJ1-2 | NA | TRBV20-1 | CSAVPDGYTF | TGCAGTGCAGTCCCGGATGGCTACACCTTC
NA | TRBJ2-4 | TRBD2 | TRBV29-1 | CSGLAGGGNIQYF | TGCAGCGGATTAGCGGGAGGAGGGAACATTCAGTACTTC
few | TRBJ1-5 | TRBD1 | TRBV2 | CASSSGTAEDQPQHF | TGTGCCAGCAGTTCTGGGACAGCCGAGGATCAGCCCCAGCATTTT
NA | TRBJ2-7 | TRBD1 | TRBV5-1 | CASSFTGASYEQYF | TGCGCCAGCAGCTTCACAGGGGCCTCCTACGAGCAGTACTTC
NA | TRBJ2-3 | NA | TRBV28 | CASSPSGERSDTQYF | TGTGCCAGCAGCCCGTCGGGGGAAAGGTCAGATACGCAGTATTTT
NA | TRBJ2-1 | TRBD2 | TRBV6-6 | CASPPGAGAGSNEQFF | TGTGCCAGCCCCCCGGGAGCGGGAGCTGGATCCAATGAGCAGTTCTTC
NA | TRBJ2-1 | TRBD2 | TRBV11-2 | CASSSSFAGEINEQFF | TGTGCCAGCAGCTCGTCTTTCGCGGGAGAAATCAATGAGCAGTTCTTC
NA | TRBJ1-1 | NA | TRBV5-8 | CASSLIENTEAFF | TGTGCCAGCAGCTTGATAGAAAACACTGAAGCTTTCTTT
NA | TRBJ2-2 | NA | TRBV7-2 | CASSFGTSGTGELFF | TGTGCCAGCAGTTTCGGGACCTCAGGCACCGGGGAGCTGTTTTTT
NA | TRBJ2-7 | NA | TRBV15 | CATSTMSARRDVSYEQYF | TGTGCCACCAGCACGATGAGTGCAAGAAGGGACGTTTCCTACGAGCAGTACTTC
NA | TRBJ2-1 | TRBD1 | TRBV2 | CASRAGTGGRNEQFF | TGTGCCAGCAGGGCCGGGACAGGGGGCAGGAATGAGCAGTTCTTC
NA | TRBJ2-3 | NA | TRBV6-6 | CASTPQSSTDTQYF | TGTGCCAGCACCCCACAGAGTAGCACAGATACGCAGTATTTT
NA | TRBJ2-7 | NA | TRBV19 | CASSRGDWGYEQYF | TGTGCCAGTAGTCGTGGGGATTGGGGGTACGAGCAGTACTTC
NA | TRBJ1-2 | TRBD1 | TRBV5-6 | CASSLAVGTDGYTF | TGTGCCAGCAGCTTGGCGGTGGGGACAGATGGCTACACCTTC
NA | TRBJ2-2 | NA | TRBV18 | CASSLQSSSTGELFF | TGTGCCAGCTCCCTCCAAAGCTCAAGCACCGGGGAGCTGTTTTTT
NA | TRBJ2-4 | TRBD2 | TRBV5-6 | CASSGGTSGNKNIQYF | TGTGCCAGCAGCGGCGGGACTAGCGGGAACAAAAACATTCAGTACTTC
NA | TRBJ1-4 | NA | TRBV15 | CATSVTGTNEKLFF | TGTGCCACCAGCGTAACAGGGACTAATGAAAAACTGTTTTTT
NA | TRBJ2-3 | TRBD2 | TRBV2 | CASRETSGSVTDTQYF | TGTGCCAGCAGGGAGACTAGCGGGAGTGTGACAGATACGCAGTATTTT
NA | TRBJ1-2 | TRBD1 | TRBV5-4 | CASSLVRTGSGYTF | TGTGCCAGCAGCTTGGTTAGGACAGGGAGCGGCTACACCTTC
once | TRBJ2-2 | NA | TRBV6-5 | CASSRTANTGELFF | TGTGCCAGCAGCCGGACAGCTAACACCGGGGAGCTGTTTTTT
NA | TRBJ2-2 | NA | TRBV27 | CASSFFPGDVTRNTGELFF | TGTGCCAGCAGTTTCTTCCCGGGAGACGTGACTAGGAACACCGGGGAGCTGTTTTTT
NA | TRBJ2-7 | TRBD2 | TRBV27 | CASSLWGTSGSSYEQYF | TGTGCCAGCAGTTTATGGGGTACTAGCGGGAGTTCCTACGAGCAGTACTTC